This T cell receptor (beta chain) was obtained from a study of Graves' ophthalmopathy and Graves' hyperthyroidism. Findings and limits, study-wide: From stable hyperthyroidism, ophthalmopathy was separated by a 13-signature model with 87.88% sensitivity and approximately 84% specificity. Appearing in blood as well were most expanded thyroid clonotypes above 0.001 frequency.

This clonotype was observed many times. Its matching antigen is unknown. The sequenced template was RNA, covering the TCR beta CDR3 region. The authors performed first-round RT-PCR with HTBI primers and then a second-round multiplex PCR. MiXCR was run by TCRdb on the multiplex PCR reads, yielding one entry per CDR3 protein. The sample holds 300,000 to 450,000 distinct CDR3 sequences, 17% seen once. Trimming took 2 bases from V and 3 from J; bases not matched to a gene: 9. Germline V gene lookup returns CDR1 SGHRS and CDR2 YFSETQ. This CDR3 is 16 amino acids long. The specimen was peripheral blood. V is TRBV5-1 and J is TRBJ1-1; 8 positions agree with TRBD1. This receptor was taken from an adult woman with stable Graves' hyperthyroidism. CDR3: CASSLEDPTGDTEAFF. The CDR3 bases are TGCGCCAGCAGCTTAGAAGACCCGACAGGGGACACTGAAGCTTTCTTT.